By sample fraction, the clone carrying this TCR beta chain is large. The antigen remains undetermined. Only in-frame clones appear in the TCRdb table, and some are missing; sequencing was by immunoSEQ multiplex PCR. The sample lists a few thousand clones, over 60% occurring once. The data belong to a study of tumor-infiltrating lymphocytes in localized non-small cell lung cancer. The germline CDR1 and CDR2 sequences are ENHRY and SYGVKD. CDR3 size: 11 residues. V lost 7 bases, J lost 5 bases, and 8 bases lay in between. Points from the study as a whole: Immunotypes IM1 and IM2 had similar TCR-derived T-cell fractions.

Sequenced sample: uninvolved lung tissue not adjacent to the tumor. This receptor was identified in a human donor with non-small cell lung cancer. The chain has TRBV10-3 and TRBJ2-5; D is uncertain. CDR3 bases: TGTGCCATCACTAATGGGGAGACCCAGTACTTC. It translates to CAITNGETQYF.